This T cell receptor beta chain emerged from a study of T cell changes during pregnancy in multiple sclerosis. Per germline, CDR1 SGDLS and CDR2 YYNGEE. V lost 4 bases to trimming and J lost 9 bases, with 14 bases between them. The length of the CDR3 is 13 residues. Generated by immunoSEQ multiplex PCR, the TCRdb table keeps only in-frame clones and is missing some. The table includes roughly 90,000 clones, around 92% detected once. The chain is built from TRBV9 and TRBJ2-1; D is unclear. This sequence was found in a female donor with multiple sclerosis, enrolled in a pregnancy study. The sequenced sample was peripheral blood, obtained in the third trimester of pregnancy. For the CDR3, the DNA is TGTGCCAGCAGCCCGACCCCTTCGGGTGAGCAGTTCTTC. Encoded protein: CASSPTPSGEQFF.